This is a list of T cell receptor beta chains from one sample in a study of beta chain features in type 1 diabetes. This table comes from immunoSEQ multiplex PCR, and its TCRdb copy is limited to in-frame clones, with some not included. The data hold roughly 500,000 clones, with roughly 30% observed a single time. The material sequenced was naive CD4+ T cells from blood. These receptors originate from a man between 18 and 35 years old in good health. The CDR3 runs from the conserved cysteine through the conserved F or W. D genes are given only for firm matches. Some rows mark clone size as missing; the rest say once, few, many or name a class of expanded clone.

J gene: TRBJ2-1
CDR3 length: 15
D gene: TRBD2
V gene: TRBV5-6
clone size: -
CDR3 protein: CASSLAGGPHNEQFF
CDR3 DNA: TGTGCCAGCAGCTTAGCGGGAGGGCCCCACAATGAGCAGTTCTTC

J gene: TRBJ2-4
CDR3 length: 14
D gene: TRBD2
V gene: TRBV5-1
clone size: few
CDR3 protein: CASSPTSGIDIQYF
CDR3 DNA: TGCGCCAGCAGCCCCACTAGCGGGATTGACATTCAGTACTTC

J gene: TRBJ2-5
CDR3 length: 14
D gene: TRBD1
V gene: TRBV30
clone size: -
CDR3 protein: CAWSTGTEQETQYF
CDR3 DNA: TGTGCCTGGAGTACCGGGACAGAACAAGAGACCCAGTACTTC

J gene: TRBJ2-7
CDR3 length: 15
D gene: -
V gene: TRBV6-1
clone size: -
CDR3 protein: CASRGIMWGPHEQYF
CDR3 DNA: TGTGCCAGCCGGGGTATAATGTGGGGTCCCCACGAGCAGTACTTC

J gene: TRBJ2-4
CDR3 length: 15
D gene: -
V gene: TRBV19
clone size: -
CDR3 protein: CASSIGGAVKNIQYF
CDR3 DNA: TGTGCCAGTAGTATAGGAGGGGCGGTCAAAAACATTCAGTACTTC

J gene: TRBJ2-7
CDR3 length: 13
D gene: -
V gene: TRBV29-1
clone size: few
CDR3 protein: CSVEDRGVYEQYF
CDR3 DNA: TGCAGCGTTGAAGATCGAGGGGTCTACGAGCAGTACTTC

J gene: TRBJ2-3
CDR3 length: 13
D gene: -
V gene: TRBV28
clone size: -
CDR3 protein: CASSRRTTDTQYF
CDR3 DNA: TGTGCCAGCAGTAGACGTACCACAGATACGCAGTATTTT

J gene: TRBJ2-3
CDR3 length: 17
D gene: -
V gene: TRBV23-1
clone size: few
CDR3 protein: CASSQSLFSGLTDTQYF
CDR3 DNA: TGCGCCAGCAGTCAATCATTGTTTAGCGGTCTAACAGATACGCAGTATTTT

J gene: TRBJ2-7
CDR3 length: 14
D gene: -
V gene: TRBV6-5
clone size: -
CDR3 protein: CASSLSGATYEQYF
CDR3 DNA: TGTGCCAGCAGCCTCTCAGGGGCGACCTACGAGCAGTACTTC

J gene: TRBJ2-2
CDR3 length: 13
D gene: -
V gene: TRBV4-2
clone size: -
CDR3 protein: CASSQEPRRELFF
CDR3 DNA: TGTGCCAGCAGCCAAGAACCCCGTCGGGAGCTGTTTTTT

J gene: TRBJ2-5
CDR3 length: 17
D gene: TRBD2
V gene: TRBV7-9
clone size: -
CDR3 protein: CASSLDPGGRSQETQYF
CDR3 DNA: TGTGCCAGCAGCTTAGACCCTGGCGGGAGAAGCCAAGAGACCCAGTACTTC

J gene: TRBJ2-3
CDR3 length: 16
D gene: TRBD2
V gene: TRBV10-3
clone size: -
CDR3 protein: CAISEPLAGGSDTQYF
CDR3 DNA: TGTGCCATCAGCGAACCCCTAGCGGGAGGATCGGATACGCAGTATTTT

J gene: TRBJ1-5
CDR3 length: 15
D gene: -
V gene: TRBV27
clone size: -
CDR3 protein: CASSLLTGSNQPQHF
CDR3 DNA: TGTGCCAGCAGTTTGCTAACGGGCAGCAATCAGCCCCAGCATTTT

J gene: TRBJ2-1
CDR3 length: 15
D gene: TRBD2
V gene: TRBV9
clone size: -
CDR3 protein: CASSPTSGGYNEQFF
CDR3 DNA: TGTGCCAGCAGCCCGACTAGCGGGGGATACAATGAGCAGTTCTTC

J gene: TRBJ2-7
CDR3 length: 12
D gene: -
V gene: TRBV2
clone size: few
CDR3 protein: CASSEMTRRPNF
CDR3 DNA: TGTGCCAGCAGTGAAATGACACGCAGGCCCAACTTC

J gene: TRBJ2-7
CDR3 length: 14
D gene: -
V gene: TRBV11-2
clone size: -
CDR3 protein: CASSFDRPSYEQYF
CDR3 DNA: TGTGCCAGCAGCTTCGACAGGCCTTCTTACGAGCAGTACTTC

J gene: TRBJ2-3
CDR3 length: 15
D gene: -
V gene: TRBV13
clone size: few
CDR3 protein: CASSLIIRDTDTQYF
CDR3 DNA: TGTGCCAGCAGCTTAATTATCCGGGACACAGATACGCAGTATTTT

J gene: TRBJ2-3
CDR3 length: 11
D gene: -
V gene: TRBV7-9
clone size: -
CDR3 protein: CASRPGTLQYF
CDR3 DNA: TGTGCCAGCAGACCCGGGACCTTGCAGTATTTT

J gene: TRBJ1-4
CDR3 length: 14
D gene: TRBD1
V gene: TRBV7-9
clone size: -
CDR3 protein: CASSPDREREKLFF
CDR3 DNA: TGTGCCAGCAGCCCCGACAGGGAACGGGAAAAACTGTTTTTT

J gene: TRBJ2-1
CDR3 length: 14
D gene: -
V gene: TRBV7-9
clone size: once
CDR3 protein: CASSSESRRNEQFF
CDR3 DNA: TGTGCCAGCAGCTCGGAATCCCGGCGGAATGAGCAGTTCTTC

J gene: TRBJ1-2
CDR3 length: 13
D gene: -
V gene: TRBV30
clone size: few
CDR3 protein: CAWSADRNYGYTF
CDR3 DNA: TGTGCCTGGAGTGCCGACAGGAACTATGGCTACACCTTC

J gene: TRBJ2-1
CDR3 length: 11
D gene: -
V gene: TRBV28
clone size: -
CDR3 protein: CASSNYNEQFF
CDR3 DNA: TGTGCCAGCAGCAACTACAATGAGCAGTTCTTC

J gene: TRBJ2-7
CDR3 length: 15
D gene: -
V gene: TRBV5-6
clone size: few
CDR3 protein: CASSFRGQGMYEQYF
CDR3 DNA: TGTGCCAGCAGCTTTAGAGGCCAGGGAATGTACGAGCAGTACTTC

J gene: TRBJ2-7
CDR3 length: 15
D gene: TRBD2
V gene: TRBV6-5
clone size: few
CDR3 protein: CASSLRLAGGGEQYF
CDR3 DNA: TGTGCCAGCAGTCTGAGACTAGCGGGAGGTGGCGAGCAGTACTTC

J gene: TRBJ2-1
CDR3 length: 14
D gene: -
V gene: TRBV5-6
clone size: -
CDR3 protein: CASSLVDRYNEQFF
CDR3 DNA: TGTGCCAGCAGCTTGGTAGATCGGTACAATGAGCAGTTCTTC

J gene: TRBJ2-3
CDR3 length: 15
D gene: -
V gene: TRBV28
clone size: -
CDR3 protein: CASSQSWRSTDTQYF
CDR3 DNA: TGTGCCAGCAGTCAGTCGTGGAGAAGCACAGATACGCAGTATTTT

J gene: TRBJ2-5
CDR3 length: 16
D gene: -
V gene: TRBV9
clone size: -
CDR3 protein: CASSVATTGRLETQYF
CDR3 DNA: TGTGCCAGCAGCGTAGCTACGACAGGGAGGTTGGAGACCCAGTACTTC

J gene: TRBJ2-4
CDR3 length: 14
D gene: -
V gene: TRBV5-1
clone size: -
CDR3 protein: CASSLVPGQNIQYF
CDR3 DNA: TGCGCCAGCAGCTTGGTCCCAGGCCAAAACATTCAGTACTTC

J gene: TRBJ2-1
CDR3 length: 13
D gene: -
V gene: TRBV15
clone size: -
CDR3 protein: CATSSQGEGKQFF
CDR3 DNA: TGTGCCACCAGCAGCCAGGGAGAGGGCAAGCAGTTCTTC

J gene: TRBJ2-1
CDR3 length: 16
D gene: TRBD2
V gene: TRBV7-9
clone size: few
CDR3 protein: CASSTRLAGETNEQFF
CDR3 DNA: TGTGCCAGCAGCACTAGACTAGCGGGAGAGACAAATGAGCAGTTCTTC

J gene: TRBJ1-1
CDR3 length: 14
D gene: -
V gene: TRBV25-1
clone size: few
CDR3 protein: CASSAKQGNTEAFF
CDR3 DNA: TGTGCCAGCAGTGCAAAACAGGGGAACACTGAAGCTTTCTTT

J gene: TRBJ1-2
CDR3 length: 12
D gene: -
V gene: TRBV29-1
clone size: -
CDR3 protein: CSVEDGVYGYTF
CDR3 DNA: TGCAGCGTTGAGGACGGGGTCTATGGCTACACCTTC

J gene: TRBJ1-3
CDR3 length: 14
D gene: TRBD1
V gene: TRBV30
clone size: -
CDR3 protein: CAWGQADSGNTIYF
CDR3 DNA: TGTGCCTGGGGACAGGCAGATTCTGGAAACACCATATATTTT

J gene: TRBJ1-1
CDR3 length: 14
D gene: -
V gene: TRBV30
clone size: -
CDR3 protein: CAWSVQAKNTEAFF
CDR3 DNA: TGTGCCTGGAGTGTACAGGCCAAGAACACTGAAGCTTTCTTT

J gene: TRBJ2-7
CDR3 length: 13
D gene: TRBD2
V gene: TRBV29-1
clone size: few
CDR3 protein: CSVGTSGSYEQYF
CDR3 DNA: TGCAGCGTTGGGACTAGCGGGAGCTACGAGCAGTACTTC

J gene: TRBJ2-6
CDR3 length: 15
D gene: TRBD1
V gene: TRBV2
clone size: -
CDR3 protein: CARDRGTSGANVLTF
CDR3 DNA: TGTGCCAGAGACAGGGGAACCTCTGGGGCCAACGTCCTGACTTTC

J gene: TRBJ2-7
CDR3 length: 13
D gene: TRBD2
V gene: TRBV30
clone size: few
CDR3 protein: CAWRPGLSHEQYF
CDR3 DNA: TGTGCCTGGAGGCCGGGACTATCCCACGAGCAGTACTTC

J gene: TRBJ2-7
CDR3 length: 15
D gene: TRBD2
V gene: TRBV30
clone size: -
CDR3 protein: CAWSNRLAVTYEQYF
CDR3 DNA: TGTGCCTGGAGTAATAGACTAGCGGTAACCTACGAGCAGTACTTC